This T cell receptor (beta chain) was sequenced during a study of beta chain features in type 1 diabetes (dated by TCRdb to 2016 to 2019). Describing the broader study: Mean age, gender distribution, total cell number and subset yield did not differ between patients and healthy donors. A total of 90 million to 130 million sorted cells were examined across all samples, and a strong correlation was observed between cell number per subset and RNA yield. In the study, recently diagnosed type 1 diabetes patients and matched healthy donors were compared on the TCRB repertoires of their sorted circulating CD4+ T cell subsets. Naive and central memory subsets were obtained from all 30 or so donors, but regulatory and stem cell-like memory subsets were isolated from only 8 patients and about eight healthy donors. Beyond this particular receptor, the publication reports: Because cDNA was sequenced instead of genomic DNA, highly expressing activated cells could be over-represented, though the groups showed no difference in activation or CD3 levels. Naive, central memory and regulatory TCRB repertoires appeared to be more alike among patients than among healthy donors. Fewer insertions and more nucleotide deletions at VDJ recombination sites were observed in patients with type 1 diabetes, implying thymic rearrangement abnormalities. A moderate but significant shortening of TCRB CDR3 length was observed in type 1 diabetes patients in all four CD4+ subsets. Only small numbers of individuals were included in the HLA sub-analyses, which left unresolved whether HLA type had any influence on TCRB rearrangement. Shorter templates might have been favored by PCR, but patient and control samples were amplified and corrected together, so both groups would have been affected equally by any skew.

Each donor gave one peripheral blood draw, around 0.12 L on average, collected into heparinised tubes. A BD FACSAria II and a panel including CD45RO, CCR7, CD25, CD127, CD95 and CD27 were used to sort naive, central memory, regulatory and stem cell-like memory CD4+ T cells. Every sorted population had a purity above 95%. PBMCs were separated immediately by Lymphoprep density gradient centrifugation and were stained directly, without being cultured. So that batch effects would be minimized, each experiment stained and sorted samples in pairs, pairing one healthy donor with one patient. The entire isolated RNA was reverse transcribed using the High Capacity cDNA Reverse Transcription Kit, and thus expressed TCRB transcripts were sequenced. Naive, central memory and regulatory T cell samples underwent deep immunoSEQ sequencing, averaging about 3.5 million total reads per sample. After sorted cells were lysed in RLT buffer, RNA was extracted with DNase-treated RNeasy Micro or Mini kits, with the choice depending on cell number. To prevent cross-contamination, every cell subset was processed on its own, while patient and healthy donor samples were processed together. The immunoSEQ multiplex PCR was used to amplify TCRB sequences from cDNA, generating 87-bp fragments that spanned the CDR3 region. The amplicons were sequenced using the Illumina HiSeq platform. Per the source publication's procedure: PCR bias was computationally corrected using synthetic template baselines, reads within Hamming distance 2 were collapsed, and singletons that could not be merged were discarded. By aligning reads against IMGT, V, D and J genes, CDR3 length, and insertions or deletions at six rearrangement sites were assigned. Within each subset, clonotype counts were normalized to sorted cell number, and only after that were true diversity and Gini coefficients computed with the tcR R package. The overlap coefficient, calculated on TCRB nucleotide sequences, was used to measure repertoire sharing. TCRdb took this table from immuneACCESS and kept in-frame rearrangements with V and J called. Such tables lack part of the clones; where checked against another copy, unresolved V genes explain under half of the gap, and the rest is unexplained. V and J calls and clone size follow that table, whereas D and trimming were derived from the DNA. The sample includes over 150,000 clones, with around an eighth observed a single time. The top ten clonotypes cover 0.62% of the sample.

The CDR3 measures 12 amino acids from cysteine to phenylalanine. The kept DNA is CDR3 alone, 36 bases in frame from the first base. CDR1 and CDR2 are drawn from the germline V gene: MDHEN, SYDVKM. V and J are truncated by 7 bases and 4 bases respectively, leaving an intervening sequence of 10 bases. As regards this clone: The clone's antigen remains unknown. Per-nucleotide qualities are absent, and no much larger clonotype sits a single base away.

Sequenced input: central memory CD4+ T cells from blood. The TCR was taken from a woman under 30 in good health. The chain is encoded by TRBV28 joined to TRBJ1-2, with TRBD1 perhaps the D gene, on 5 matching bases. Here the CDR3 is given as CASKSQAYGYTF. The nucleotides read TGTGCCAGCAAGTCACAGGCCTATGGCTACACCTTC.